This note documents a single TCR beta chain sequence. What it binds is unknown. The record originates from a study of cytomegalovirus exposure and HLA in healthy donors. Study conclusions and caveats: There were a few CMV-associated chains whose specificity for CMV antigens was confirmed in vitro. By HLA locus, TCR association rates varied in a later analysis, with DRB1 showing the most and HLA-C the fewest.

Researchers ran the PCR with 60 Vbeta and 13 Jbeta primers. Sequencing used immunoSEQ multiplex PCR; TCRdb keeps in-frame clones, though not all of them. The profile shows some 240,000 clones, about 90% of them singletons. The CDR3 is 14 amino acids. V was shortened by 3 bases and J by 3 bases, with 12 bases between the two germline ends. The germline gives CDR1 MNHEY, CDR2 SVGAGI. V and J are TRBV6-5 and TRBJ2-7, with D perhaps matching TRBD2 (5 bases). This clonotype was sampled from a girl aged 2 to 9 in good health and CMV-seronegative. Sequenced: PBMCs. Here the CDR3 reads CASSYGVGIYEQYF. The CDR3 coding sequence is TGTGCCAGCAGTTATGGGGTCGGGATCTACGAGCAGTACTTC.